Included here is one T cell receptor (beta chain) sequence, with context. This CDR3 has 14 amino acids. Germline-derived CDR1 and CDR2 are SNHLY and FYNNEI. V lost 3 bases, J lost 4 bases, and 12 bases lay in between. The sample originates from a study of blood T cells in healthy people across ages. Then a second PCR, running roughly 6 to 12 cycles, was carried out with a sample-barcoded 5' primer and a J-beta primer mix. TCRdb ran MiXCR on the 5' RACE reads and lists one entry per CDR3 protein. The sample lists some 1,800,000 distinct CDR3 sequences, approximately 40% occurring once. The specimen was blood. The receptor was derived from a human donor in good health. The chain is built from TRBV2 and TRBJ1-2; TRBD1 might be the D (5 bases). Here the CDR3 DNA reads TGTGCCAGCAGTGATAGACCGGGGGGCTATGGCTACACCTTC. Translating it yields CASSDRPGGYGYTF.